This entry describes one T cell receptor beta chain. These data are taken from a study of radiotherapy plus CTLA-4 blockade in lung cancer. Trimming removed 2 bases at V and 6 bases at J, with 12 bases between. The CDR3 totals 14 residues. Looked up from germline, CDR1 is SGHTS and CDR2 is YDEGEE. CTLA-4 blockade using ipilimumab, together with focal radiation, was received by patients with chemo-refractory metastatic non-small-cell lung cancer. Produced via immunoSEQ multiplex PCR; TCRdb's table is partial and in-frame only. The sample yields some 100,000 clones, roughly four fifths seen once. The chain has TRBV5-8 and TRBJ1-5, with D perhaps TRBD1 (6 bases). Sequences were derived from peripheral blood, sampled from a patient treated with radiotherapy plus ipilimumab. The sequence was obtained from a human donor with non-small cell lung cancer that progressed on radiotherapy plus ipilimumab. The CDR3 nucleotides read TGTGCCAGCAGCTTCGAAAGACAGGTTCAGCCCCAGCATTTT. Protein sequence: CASSFERQVQPQHF.